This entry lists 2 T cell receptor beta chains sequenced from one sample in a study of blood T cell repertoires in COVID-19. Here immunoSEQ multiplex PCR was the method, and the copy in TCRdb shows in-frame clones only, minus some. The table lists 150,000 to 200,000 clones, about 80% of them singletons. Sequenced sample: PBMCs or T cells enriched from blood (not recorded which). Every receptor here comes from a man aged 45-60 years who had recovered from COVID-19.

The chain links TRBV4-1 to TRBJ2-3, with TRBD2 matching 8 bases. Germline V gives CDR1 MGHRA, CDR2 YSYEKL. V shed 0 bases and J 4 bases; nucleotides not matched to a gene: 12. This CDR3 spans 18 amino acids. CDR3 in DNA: TGCGCCAGCAGCCAAGATCGTGCTAGCGGGTCTGGTCCAGATACGCAGTATTTT. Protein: CASSQDRASGSGPDTQYF.

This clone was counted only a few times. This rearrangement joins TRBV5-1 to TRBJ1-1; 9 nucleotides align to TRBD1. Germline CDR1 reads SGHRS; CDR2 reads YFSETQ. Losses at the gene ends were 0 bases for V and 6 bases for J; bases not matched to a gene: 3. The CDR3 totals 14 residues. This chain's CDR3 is CASSLVQGASEAFF. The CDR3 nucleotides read TGCGCCAGCAGCTTGGTACAGGGGGCCTCTGAAGCTTTCTTT.